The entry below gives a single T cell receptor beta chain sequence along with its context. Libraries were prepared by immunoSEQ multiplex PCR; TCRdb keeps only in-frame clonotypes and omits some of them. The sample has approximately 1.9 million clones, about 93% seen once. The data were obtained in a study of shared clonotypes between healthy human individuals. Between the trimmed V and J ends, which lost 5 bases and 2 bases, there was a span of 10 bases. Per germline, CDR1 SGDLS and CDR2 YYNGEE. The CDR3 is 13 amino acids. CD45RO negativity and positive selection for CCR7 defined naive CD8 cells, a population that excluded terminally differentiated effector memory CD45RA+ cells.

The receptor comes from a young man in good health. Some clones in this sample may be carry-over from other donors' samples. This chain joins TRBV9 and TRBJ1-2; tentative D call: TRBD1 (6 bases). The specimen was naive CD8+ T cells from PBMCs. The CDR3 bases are TGTGCCAGCAGGGCCCAGGGGAACTATGGCTACACCTTC. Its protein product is CASRAQGNYGYTF.